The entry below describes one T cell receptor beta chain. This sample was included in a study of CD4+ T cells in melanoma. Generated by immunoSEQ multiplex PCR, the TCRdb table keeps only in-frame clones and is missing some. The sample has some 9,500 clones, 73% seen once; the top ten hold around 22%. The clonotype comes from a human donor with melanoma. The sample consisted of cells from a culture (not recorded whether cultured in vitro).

The CDR3 bases are TGTGCCAGCAGCGTAGAGCTAGCGCGGACGGGGGAGCAGTTCTTC. This gives the protein CASSVELARTGEQFF. The chain has TRBV9 and TRBJ2-1, with D possibly TRBD2 on 6 matching bases. The CDR3 has 15 amino acids. V lost 0 bases to trimming and J lost 10 bases, with 17 bases between them. The V gene's germline CDR1 is SGDLS and CDR2 YYNGEE.